What follows are 20 T cell receptor beta chains derived from one specimen sequenced in a study of shared clonotypes between healthy human individuals. The method was immunoSEQ multiplex PCR; TCRdb's version includes in-frame clones alone and lacks a portion of them. The table has hundreds of thousands of clones, roughly 80% seen once. The sample was PBMCs. The receptors stem from a woman aged 40-49 years in good health. Some clones in this sample may be carry-over from other donors' samples.

With regard to this clone: A junction boundary mismatches the germline segment, possibly from a read error. This CDR3 is also generated by other DNA sequences in the sample. The J gene is TRBJ1-2, the V gene TRBV5-6; 11 bases are shared with TRBD1. Germline V gives CDR1 SGHDT, CDR2 YYEEEE. CDR3 length: 15 residues. The CDR3 DNA follows: TGTGCCAGCAGCTGGCCCGGGACAGGGGGGCATGGCTACACCTTT. The encoded protein is CASSWPGTGGHGYTF. The whole variable domain, filled in from reference TRBV5-6 and TRBJ1-2, reads DAGVTQSPTHLIKTRGQQVTLRCSPKSGHDTVSWYQQALGQGPQFIFQYYEEEERQRGNFPDRFSGHQFPNYSSELNVNALLLGDSALYLCASSWPGTGGHGYTFGSGTRLTVV.

The chain is built from TRBV28 and TRBJ2-7; D perhaps matches TRBD1 (5 bases). CDR1 and CDR2 from the germline V gene are MDHEN and SYDVKM. CDR3 length: 14 amino acids. The V gene lost 4 bases and the J gene lost 1 base, with 11 bases spanning the gap. DNA of the CDR3: TGTGCCAGCAGTTCCGATGGGGCTTCCTACGAGCAGTACTTC. This codes for CASSSDGASYEQYF.

The chain combines TRBV5-8 with TRBJ2-5; 7 nucleotides agree with TRBD2. With 0 bases clipped from V and 3 bases from J, the junction kept 11 bases outside the gene matches. The length of the CDR3 is 17 residues. Germline CDR1 is SGHTS and CDR2 is YDEGEE. The CDR3 protein is CASSLVLRGSGEETQYF. CDR3 in DNA: TGTGCCAGCAGCTTGGTCCTCCGCGGGAGTGGAGAAGAGACCCAGTACTTC.

V is TRBV9 and J is TRBJ2-3, with 8 bases matching TRBD1. Germline assignment: CDR1 SGDLS and CDR2 YYNGEE. After removal of 3 bases from V and 0 bases from J, the junction contained 3 bases not matched to a gene. This CDR3 has 15 residues. The CDR3 reads CASSGTGFSTDTQYF. For the CDR3, the DNA is TGTGCCAGCAGCGGGACAGGGTTCAGCACAGATACGCAGTATTTT.

The CDR3 DNA is TGCAGCGTTGAGTCTCCCAGGGAAGAGGAGACCCAGTACTTC. Amino acid sequence: CSVESPREEETQYF. The chain couples TRBV29-1 to TRBJ2-5; a weak D match, TRBD1 (5 bases). The length of the CDR3 is 14 residues. Germline V gene data show CDR1 as SQVTM and CDR2 as ANQGSEA. V dropped 3 bases and J dropped 5 bases, with 16 bases sitting between them.

This clone was detected only a few times. The chain recombines TRBV4-1 with TRBJ2-5, with 8 bases that match TRBD1. From germline, CDR1 is MGHRA and CDR2 YSYEKL. With V trimmed by 3 bases and J by 2 bases, 5 bases remained unmatched. The CDR3 is made up of 15 amino acids. CDR3 coding DNA: TGCGCCAGCAGCCAGCAGGACAGGGCTCAAGAGACCCAGTACTTC. Its protein product is CASSQQDRAQETQYF.

The CDR3 DNA sequence: TGTGCCAGCAGGGGGACTTCCAAAAACATTCAGTACTTC. Amino acid sequence: CASRGTSKNIQYF. The chain joins TRBV2 to TRBJ2-4; D possibly corresponds to TRBD2 (6 bases). CDR1 and CDR2 from the germline V gene are SNHLY and FYNNEI. Trimming shortened V by 6 bases and J by 2 bases, and 8 bases separated the two germline ends. CDR3 length: 13 residues.

The rearrangement uses TRBV28 and TRBJ1-1; D gene ambiguous. Trimming removed 6 bases at V and 4 bases at J, with 6 bases between. Germline CDR1 and CDR2: MDHEN and SYDVKM. The CDR3 is 11 residues long. The CDR3, as DNA: TGTGCCAGCAGCGGGAGCACTGAAGCTTTCTTT. Translation gives CASSGSTEAFF.

The chain uses TRBV27 and TRBJ2-7; possibly TRBD1 or TRBD2 for D (6 bases each). The CDR3 is made up of 15 amino acids. Germline V CDR1 and CDR2: MNHEY, SMNVEV (reference sequence). V gave up 6 bases and J gave up 1 base, with 16 bases separating them. CDR3 nucleotides: TGTGCCAGCAGCCCGGACAGTAGCGGTTCCTACGAGCAGTACTTC. This gives the protein CASSPDSSGSYEQYF.

V is TRBV27 and J is TRBJ1-6, with a possible D match to TRBD1 (6 bases). Germline V gives CDR1 MNHEY, CDR2 SMNVEV (reference sequence). The V gene lost 1 base and the J gene lost 10 bases, with 14 bases spanning the gap. The length of the CDR3 is 15 residues. Written as DNA, the CDR3 is TGTGCCAGCAGTTTATTTTCAGGGGCCGGGTCACCCCTCCACTTT. It translates to CASSLFSGAGSPLHF.

V is TRBV28 and J is TRBJ2-4; either TRBD1 or TRBD2 may supply D (5 bases each). The germline CDR1 and CDR2 sequences are MDHEN and SYDVKM. The CDR3 is made up of 18 amino acids. V lost 3 bases and J lost 0, with 18 bases in between. Here the CDR3 reads CASSFGLSGLIAKNIQYF. CDR3 DNA sequence: TGTGCCAGCAGTTTTGGGCTTTCGGGGCTAATAGCCAAAAACATTCAGTACTTC.

This clone was observed a few times. This chain connects TRBV9 to TRBJ2-2; 7 nucleotides align to TRBD2. Germline V gives CDR1 SGDLS, CDR2 YYNGEE. With 4 bases clipped from V and 4 bases from J, the junction kept 4 bases outside the gene matches. The CDR3 runs to 14 residues. The CDR3 loop is CASSMGLSTGELFF. The CDR3 DNA is TGTGCCAGCAGCATGGGACTATCCACCGGGGAGCTGTTTTTT.

This clone has more than one count but fewer than ten. This chain uses TRBV30 with TRBJ1-4; D not certain. Trimming cost V 6 bases and J 6 bases, with 11 bases left between them. The CDR3 is 12 amino acids. The germline gives CDR1 GTSNPN, CDR2 SVGIG (reference sequence). DNA for the CDR3: TGTGCCTGCGGTCTCTATGATGAAAAACTGTTTTTT. Translating it yields CACGLYDEKLFF.

The chain uses TRBV28 and TRBJ2-1; D could derive from TRBD1 or TRBD2 (6 bases each). From germline, CDR1 is MDHEN and CDR2 SYDVKM. This CDR3 has 16 amino acids. V lost 7 bases to trimming and J lost 5 bases, with 21 bases between them. Here the CDR3 DNA reads TGTGCCAGCACCCCTCGTGGGGGGCGGGTGGACAATGAGCAGTTCTTC. Translation: CASTPRGGRVDNEQFF.

DNA of the CDR3: TGTGCCTGGAGTGTACTAAGGGGGCCTGGAAACACCATATATTTT. It is translated as CAWSVLRGPGNTIYF. This chain uses TRBV30 with TRBJ1-3, with 7 bases matching TRBD1. The J segment lost 2 bases and the V segment lost 0 bases, leaving 4 bases of the junction unmatched. Germline assignment: CDR1 GTSNPN and CDR2 SVGIG (reference sequence). The CDR3 spans 15 residues. The full variable domain, its missing parts supplied by reference TRBV30 and TRBJ1-3, is SQTIHQWPATLVQPVGSPLSLECTVEGTSNPNLYWYRQAAGRGLQLLFYSVGIGQISSEVPQNLSASRPQDRQFILSSKKLLLSDSGFYLCAWSVLRGPGNTIYFGEGSWLTVV.

This clone was seen a handful of times. Written as DNA, the CDR3 is TGTGCCACCCAGGACGGATATAGCAATCAGCCCCAGCATTTT. Translating it yields CATQDGYSNQPQHF. This chain joins TRBV7-9 and TRBJ1-5; D is uncertain. Per germline, CDR1 SEHNR and CDR2 FQNEAQ (reference sequence). This CDR3 is built from 14 residues. The V gene lost 10 bases and the J gene lost 0 bases, with 13 bases spanning the gap.

The V and J genes are TRBV18 and TRBJ2-3, with a weak D call TRBD2 (7 bases). Trimming removed 1 base from V and 4 bases from J, with 18 bases in between. This CDR3 contains 17 residues. Germline V CDR1 and CDR2: KGHSH, LQKENI. The CDR3 reads CASSPLLGEGEADTQYF. In DNA form, the CDR3 reads TGTGCCAGCTCACCACTTTTAGGGGAGGGGGAGGCAGATACGCAGTATTTT.

This clone occurred once. J is TRBJ1-5 and V is TRBV5-6, with D perhaps matching TRBD1 (5 bases). V was shortened by 0 bases and J by 5 bases, with 15 bases between the two germline ends. There are 16 residues in the CDR3. Germline V gene data show CDR1 as SGHDT and CDR2 as YYEEEE. The CDR3 protein is CASSLAGGGPHQPQHF. The DNA for the CDR3 is TGTGCCAGCAGCTTGGCTGGGGGTGGACCTCATCAGCCCCAGCATTTT.

V and J are TRBV28 and TRBJ1-3; weak D call: TRBD1 (5 bases). The CDR3 is made up of 16 amino acids. The V end lost 5 bases, the J end lost 4 bases, and 18 bases lay between the germline ends. CDR1 is MDHEN and CDR2 is SYDVKM in the germline V gene. CDR3 residues: CASSGRVFGWGNTIYF. CDR3 DNA: TGTGCCAGCAGTGGCAGGGTATTCGGCTGGGGAAACACCATATATTTT.

This chain connects TRBV11-3 to TRBJ2-5; the D is unclear. Germline V gene lookup returns CDR1 SGHNT and CDR2 YENEEA. The CDR3 has 12 amino acids. Trimming shortened V by 5 bases and J by 5 bases, and 9 bases separated the two germline ends. CDR3 DNA: TGTGCCAGCAGCCGAAATGAGGAGACCCAGTACTTC. Protein product: CASSRNEETQYF.